This T cell receptor (beta chain) is from a study of response to subunit inactivated influenza vaccine. Study observations and caveats: That few new T cells are recruited by each seasonal influenza vaccination was the authors' suggestion.

TCRdb re-analysed the RT-PCR reads in MiXCR, keeping a single row per CDR3 protein. The sample shows approximately 490,000 distinct CDR3 sequences, under 8.5% of them seen only once. With regard to this clonotype: Its cognate antigen is unknown.

Specimen: PBMCs from blood, collected around 25 months after vaccination. This TCR was recovered from a man between 50 and 69 years old who received an inactivated influenza vaccine.

CDR3: CASSKRQGGSQDEQYF. CDR3 nucleotide sequence: TGTGCCAGCAGTAAACGACAGGGGGGCTCTCAGGACGAGCAGTACTTC. V usage is TRBV12-3 or TRBV12-4 and J usage is TRBJ2-7; 9 bases line up with TRBD1. V shed 5 bases, J shed 5 bases, and the junction held 13 bases outside the gene matches. CDR3 length equals 16 residues.